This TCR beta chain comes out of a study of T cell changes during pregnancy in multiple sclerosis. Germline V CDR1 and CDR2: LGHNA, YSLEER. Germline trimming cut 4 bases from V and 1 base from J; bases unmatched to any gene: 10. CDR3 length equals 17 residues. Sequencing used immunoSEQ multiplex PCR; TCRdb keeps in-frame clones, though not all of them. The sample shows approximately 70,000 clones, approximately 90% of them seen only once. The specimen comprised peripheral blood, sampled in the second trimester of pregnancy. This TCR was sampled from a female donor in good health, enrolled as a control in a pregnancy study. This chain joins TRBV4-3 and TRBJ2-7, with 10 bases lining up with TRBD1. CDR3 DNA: TGCGCCAGCAGCCGTGACAGGGGGCTTAGGTGGTCCTACGAGCAGTACTTC. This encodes CASSRDRGLRWSYEQYF.